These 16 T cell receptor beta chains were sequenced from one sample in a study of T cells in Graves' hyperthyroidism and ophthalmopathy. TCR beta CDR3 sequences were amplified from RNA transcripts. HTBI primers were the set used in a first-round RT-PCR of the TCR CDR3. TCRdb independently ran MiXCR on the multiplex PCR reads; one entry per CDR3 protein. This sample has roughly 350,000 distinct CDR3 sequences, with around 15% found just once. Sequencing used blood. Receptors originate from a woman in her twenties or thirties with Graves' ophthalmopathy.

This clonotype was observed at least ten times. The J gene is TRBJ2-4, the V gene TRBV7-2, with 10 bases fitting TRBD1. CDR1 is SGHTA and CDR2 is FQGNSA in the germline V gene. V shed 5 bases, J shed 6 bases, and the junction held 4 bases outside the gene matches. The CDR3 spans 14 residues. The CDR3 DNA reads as TGTGCCAGCAGCCAAGACAGGGGGCGAAACATTCAGTACTTC. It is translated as CASSQDRGRNIQYF. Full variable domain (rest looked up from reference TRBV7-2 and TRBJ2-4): GAGVSQSPSNKVTEKGKDVELRCDPISGHTALYWYRQSLGQGLEFLIYFQGNSAPDKSGLPSDRFSAERTGGSVSTLTIQRTQQEDSAVYLCASSQDRGRNIQYFGAGTRLSVL.

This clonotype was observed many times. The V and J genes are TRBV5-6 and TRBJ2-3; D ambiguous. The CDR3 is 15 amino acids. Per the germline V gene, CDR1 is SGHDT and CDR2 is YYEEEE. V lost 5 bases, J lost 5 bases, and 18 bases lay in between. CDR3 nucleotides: TGTGCCAGCAGGTTTTCAATCCGGATGGTAGATACGCAGTATTTT. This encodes CASRFSIRMVDTQYF.

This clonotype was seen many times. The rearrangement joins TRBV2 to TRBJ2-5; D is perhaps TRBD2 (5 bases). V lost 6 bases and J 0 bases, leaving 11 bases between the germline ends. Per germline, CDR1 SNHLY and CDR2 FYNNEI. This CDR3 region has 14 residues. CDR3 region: CASSAGVHQETQYF. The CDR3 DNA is TGTGCCAGCAGCGCCGGGGTTCACCAAGAGACCCAGTACTTC.

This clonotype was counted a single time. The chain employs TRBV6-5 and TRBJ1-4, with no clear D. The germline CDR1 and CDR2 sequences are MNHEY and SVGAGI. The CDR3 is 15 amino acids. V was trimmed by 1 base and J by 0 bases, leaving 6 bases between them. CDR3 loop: CASSYYHATNEKLFF. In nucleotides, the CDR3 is TGTGCCAGCAGTTACTACCACGCAACTAATGAAAAACTGTTTTTT.

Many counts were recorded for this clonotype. The CDR3 DNA is TGTGCCAGCAGCCACCGGGGTGGGACCAACCCCTACGAGCAGTACTTC. The encoded protein is CASSHRGGTNPYEQYF. The genes are TRBV3-1 and TRBJ2-7; tentatively, D is TRBD1 or TRBD2 (5 bases each). V gave up 3 bases and J gave up 2 bases, with 17 bases separating them. This CDR3 contains 16 residues. CDR1 LGHDT and CDR2 YNNKEL come from the germline V gene (reference sequence).

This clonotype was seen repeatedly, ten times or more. The CDR3 coding sequence is TGTGCCAGCAGCCACCCGGGGCCGCCGGGGAATGAAAAACTGTTTTTT. It is translated as CASSHPGPPGNEKLFF. The V and J genes are TRBV16 and TRBJ1-4, with a tentative D call TRBD1 (5 bases). The CDR3 length is 16 residues. The V end was cut by 3 bases, the J end by 5 bases, with 16 bases between. Germline assignment: CDR1 KGHSY and CDR2 FQNENV.

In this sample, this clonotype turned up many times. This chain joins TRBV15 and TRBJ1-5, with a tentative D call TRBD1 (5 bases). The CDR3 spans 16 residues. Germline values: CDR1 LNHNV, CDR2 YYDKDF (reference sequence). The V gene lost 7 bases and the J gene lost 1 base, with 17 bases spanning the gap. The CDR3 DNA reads TGTGCCACCAAGGAGGTGAGGGGCATGAGCAATCAGCCCCAGCATTTT. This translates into CATKEVRGMSNQPQHF.

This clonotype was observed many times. The CDR3 here is CAISTGDPNGNQPQHF. The CDR3 DNA sequence: TGTGCCATCAGTACAGGGGACCCGAATGGCAATCAGCCCCAGCATTTT. This chain uses TRBV10-3 with TRBJ1-5; 7 bases align to TRBD1. Unmatched junction bases numbered 9, after V lost 5 bases and J lost 2 bases. Germline V gives CDR1 ENHRY, CDR2 SYGVKD. This CDR3 comprises 16 residues.

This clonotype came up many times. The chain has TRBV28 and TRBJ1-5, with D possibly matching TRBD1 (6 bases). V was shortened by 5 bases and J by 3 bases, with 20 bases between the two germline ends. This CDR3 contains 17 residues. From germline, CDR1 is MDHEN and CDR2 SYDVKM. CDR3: CASSPTQGLRVNQPQHF. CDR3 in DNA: TGTGCCAGCAGTCCGACACAGGGTCTTAGGGTCAATCAGCCCCAGCATTTT.

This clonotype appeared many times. The CDR3 DNA is TGTGCCAGCAGTAAGGGGGGATACACCATATATTTT. Its translation: CASSKGGYTIYF. The V gene is TRBV28, the J gene TRBJ1-3; possibly TRBD1 for D (6 bases). Germline CDR1 and CDR2: MDHEN and SYDVKM. The ends were cut back, 5 bases at V and 8 bases at J, with 10 bases in the middle. This CDR3 region has 12 residues.

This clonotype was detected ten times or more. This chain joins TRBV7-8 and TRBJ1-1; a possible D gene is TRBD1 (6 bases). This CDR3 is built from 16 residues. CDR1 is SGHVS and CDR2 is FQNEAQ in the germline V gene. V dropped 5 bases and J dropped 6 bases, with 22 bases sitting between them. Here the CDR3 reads CASSEPDRQVPPEAFF. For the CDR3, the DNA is TGTGCCAGCAGCGAACCCGACAGACAGGTCCCTCCTGAAGCTTTCTTT.

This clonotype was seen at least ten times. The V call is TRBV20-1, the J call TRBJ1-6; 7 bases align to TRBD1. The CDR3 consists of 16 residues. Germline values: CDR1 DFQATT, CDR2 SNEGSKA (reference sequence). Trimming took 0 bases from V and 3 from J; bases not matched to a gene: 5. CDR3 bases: TGCAGTGCTAGAGAAGACAGGGCGGTCTATAATTCACCCCTCCACTTT. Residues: CSAREDRAVYNSPLHF.

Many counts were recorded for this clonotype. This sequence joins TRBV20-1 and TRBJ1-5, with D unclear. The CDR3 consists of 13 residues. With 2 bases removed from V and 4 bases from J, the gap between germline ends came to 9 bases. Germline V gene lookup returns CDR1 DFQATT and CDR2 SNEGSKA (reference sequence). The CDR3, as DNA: TGCAGTGCTAGATCCGGAATGAATCAGCCCCAGCATTTT. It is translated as CSARSGMNQPQHF.

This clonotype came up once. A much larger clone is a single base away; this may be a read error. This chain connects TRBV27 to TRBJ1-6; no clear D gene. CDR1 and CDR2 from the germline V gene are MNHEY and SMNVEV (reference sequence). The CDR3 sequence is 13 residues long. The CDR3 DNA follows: TGTGCCGGCAGTTTTACGGCAGATTCACCCCTCCACTTT. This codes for CAGSFTADSPLHF.

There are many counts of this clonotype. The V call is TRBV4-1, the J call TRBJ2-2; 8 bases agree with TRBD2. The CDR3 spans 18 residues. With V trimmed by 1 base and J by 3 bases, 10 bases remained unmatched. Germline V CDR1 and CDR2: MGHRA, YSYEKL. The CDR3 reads CASSQVRTVAGYTGELFF. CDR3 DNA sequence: TGCGCCAGCAGCCAAGTAAGGACTGTAGCGGGGTACACCGGGGAGCTGTTTTTT.

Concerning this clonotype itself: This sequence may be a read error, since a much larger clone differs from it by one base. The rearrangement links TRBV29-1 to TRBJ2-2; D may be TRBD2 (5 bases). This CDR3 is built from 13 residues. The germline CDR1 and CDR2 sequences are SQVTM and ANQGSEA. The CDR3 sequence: CSVVTGYTGEPFF. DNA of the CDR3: TGCAGCGTTGTCACCGGGTACACCGGGGAGCCGTTTTTT.